This T cell receptor beta chain was sequenced for a study of CD8 T cells in ankylosing spondylitis. The study's findings and limits: There was a TCR beta motif, made of several highly homologous variants, that appeared characteristic of ankylosing spondylitis blood.

The V end lost 1 base, the J end lost 9 bases, and 15 bases lay between the germline ends. In germline, CDR1 is SGHTA, CDR2 FQGNSA. The CDR3 has 14 residues. TCRdb processed the 5' RACE reads anew with MiXCR; each CDR3 protein has one entry. The sample consists of fewer than 400,000 distinct CDR3 sequences, around 7.6% of them appearing once. This clonotype appeared a few times. The antigen is unknown. V gene TRBV7-2 combines with J gene TRBJ2-5, with D hard to call. What was sequenced was blood, either unsorted or a sorted T cell fraction (not recorded which). This clonotype was obtained from a male donor with ankylosing spondylitis. This chain's CDR3 is CASSLDHGYTAQYF. DNA of the CDR3: TGTGCCAGCAGCTTAGATCATGGATATACAGCCCAGTACTTC.